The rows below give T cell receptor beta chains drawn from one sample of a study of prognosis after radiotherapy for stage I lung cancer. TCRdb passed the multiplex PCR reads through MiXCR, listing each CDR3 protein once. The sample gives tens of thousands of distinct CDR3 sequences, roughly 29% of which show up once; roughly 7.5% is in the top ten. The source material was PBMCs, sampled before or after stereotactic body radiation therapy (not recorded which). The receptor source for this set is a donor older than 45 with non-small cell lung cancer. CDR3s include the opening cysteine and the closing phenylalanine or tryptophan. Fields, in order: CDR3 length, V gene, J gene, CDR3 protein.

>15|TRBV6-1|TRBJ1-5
CASAATSGSNQPQHF
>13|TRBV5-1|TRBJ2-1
CASSEGQNNEQFF
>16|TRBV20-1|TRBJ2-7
CSAPGTSGANPYEQYF
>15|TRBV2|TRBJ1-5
CASSEATGTGQPQHF
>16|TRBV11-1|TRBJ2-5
CASRRLTGGGQETQYF
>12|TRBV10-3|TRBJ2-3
CAISEVSDTQYF
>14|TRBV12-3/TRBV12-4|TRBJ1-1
CASSWTDLKTEDFF
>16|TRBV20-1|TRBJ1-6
CSARGDWGGYNSPLHF
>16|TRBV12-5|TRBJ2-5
CASGLAGTGFQETQYF
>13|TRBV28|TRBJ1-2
CASSSSLSYGYTF
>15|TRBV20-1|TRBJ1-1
CSARDQGYKNTEAFF
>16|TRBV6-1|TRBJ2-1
CASSEAASGGYNEQFF
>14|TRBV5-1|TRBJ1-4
CASSARRGYEKLFF
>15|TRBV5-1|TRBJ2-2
CASSLVYRTTGELFF
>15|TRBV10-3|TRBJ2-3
CAISALGRGTDTQYF
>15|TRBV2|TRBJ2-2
CASNSWTGTTGELFF
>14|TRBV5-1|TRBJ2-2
CARRVQNPEWELFF
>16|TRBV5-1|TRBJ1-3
CASSRRDASSGNTIYF
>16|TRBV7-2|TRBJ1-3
CASSLTAGASGNTIYF
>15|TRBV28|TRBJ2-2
CASSLWGRVTGELFF
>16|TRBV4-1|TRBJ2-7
CASSPRDRETNSEQYF
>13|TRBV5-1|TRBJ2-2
CASRPGRSGELFF
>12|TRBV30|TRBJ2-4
CAWSPARNIQYF
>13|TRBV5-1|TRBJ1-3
CASRPSSGNTIYF
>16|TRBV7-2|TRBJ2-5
CASTKSSGGAEDTLYF
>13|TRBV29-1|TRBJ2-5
CSVSLVGKETQYF
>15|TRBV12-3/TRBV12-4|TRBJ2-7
CASSLAGGRSYEQYF
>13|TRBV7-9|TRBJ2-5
CASSSQRVETQYF
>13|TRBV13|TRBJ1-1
CASSSRGNTEAFF
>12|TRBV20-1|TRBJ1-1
CSARGDIPEAFF
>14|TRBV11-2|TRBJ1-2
CASSLDMSDYGYTF
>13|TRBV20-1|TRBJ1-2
CSARDQSNYGYTF
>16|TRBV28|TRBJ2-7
CASSVGTSGILYEQYF
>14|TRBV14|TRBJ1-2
CASSHFRGAEGYTF
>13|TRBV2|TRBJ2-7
CASSRTPSYEQYF
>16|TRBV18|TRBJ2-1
CASSPPGPSSYNEQFF
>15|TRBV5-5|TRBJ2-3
CASSPGTTRTDTQYF
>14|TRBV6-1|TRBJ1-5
CASSQGGAWQPQHF
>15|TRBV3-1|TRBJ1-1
CASSQSRELNTEAFF
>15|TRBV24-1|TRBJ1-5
CATSDTGGKGQPQHF
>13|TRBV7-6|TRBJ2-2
CASARGNTGGLFF
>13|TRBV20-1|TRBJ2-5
CSAAGLEEETQYF
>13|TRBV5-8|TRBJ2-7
CASSFDGPYEQYF
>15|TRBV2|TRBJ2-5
CASSQAGVWEETQYF
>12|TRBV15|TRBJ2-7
CATSPGGDEQYF
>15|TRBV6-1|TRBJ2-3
CASSTIRRRTDAQYF
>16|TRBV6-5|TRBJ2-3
CASSYSSRGGTDTQYF
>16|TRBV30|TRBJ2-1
CAWSTPGTGLYNEQFF
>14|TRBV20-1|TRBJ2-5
CSATPGLAEETQYF